Listed below are T cell receptor beta chains from one sample, sequenced in a study of CD8 T cells in Susac syndrome. A single record per CDR3 protein comes from TCRdb applying MiXCR to the immunoSEQ multiplex PCR reads. The top ten hold less than 0.075% of the sample, which has some 260,000 distinct CDR3 sequences, about 93% seen once. Sequenced input: CD4+ T cells from PBMCs. All receptors derive from a human donor with multiple sclerosis. Each CDR3 is given with its conserved first and last residue. A clone size is listed for some rows: how often the clone was seen (once, few, many), or a class if it is expanded.

CDR3	V	J	size
CASSFSGELFF	TRBV28	TRBJ1-4	NA
CSASRFREAFF	TRBV20-1	TRBJ1-1	NA
CAWSEGRENTEAFF	TRBV30	TRBJ1-1	NA
CASSSESDTQYF	TRBV2	TRBJ2-3	NA
CAWTTGSDQPQHF	TRBV30	TRBJ1-5	once
CASNNQGANQPQHF	TRBV27	TRBJ1-5	NA
CASSLVAIDTEAFF	TRBV7-3	TRBJ1-1	NA
CASSRGGYTQYF	TRBV27	TRBJ2-3	NA
CASSQPPGREAFF	TRBV5-1	TRBJ1-1	once
CASDSGMQETQYF	TRBV3-1	TRBJ2-5	once
CASSLYESNEQFF	TRBV3-1	TRBJ2-1	NA
CATSRAPDEKLFF	TRBV15	TRBJ1-4	NA
CSVGTRLASYNEQFF	TRBV29-1	TRBJ2-1	NA
CASSLGRGGNEQFF	TRBV7-3	TRBJ2-1	NA
CAITLARGRGGGRIGNTEAFF	TRBV10-3	TRBJ1-1	NA
CASSATPVGETQYF	TRBV10-2	TRBJ2-5	NA
CASSPPRGGYTF	TRBV18	TRBJ1-2	NA
CSASTGAHEQYF	TRBV20-1	TRBJ2-7	once
CASTGGPGGIWKNIQYF	TRBV2	TRBJ2-4	NA
CAWRDFGTDTQYF	TRBV30	TRBJ2-3	NA
CASSLFAAQETQYF	TRBV5-1	TRBJ2-5	NA
CASWGRSMNTEAFF	TRBV27	TRBJ1-1	NA
CASSQEGWDGYTF	TRBV4-1	TRBJ1-2	NA
CASSGGQGAPNQPQHF	TRBV6-2/TRBV6-3	TRBJ1-5	NA
CAIRENTGGYTF	TRBV10-3	TRBJ1-2	NA
CASQDRGGREQYF	TRBV19	TRBJ2-7	NA
CASSSGTSGTLAQYF	TRBV19	TRBJ2-3	NA
CSVDDTSGNGYTF	TRBV29-1	TRBJ1-2	NA
CASSEVTLAGGDSEQFF	TRBV2	TRBJ2-1	NA
CSVEDSGQAKNIQYF	TRBV29-1	TRBJ2-4	NA
CATSDQGLVSYNEQFF	TRBV24-1	TRBJ2-1	NA
CASSRSGTGGTEAFF	TRBV5-1	TRBJ1-1	once
CASMRGSGEQYF	TRBV12-3/TRBV12-4	TRBJ2-7	NA
CASSLTGRNNSPLHF	TRBV12-3/TRBV12-4	TRBJ1-6	once
CASIGKGASEAFF	TRBV19	TRBJ1-1	NA
CASRLLTSGGADEQFF	TRBV5-1	TRBJ2-1	NA
CASSLPTSLNEQFF	TRBV5-1	TRBJ2-1	NA
CASSLSGGVAETQYF	TRBV4-2	TRBJ2-5	NA
CASSFRGFDDETQYF	TRBV7-9	TRBJ2-5	NA
CASSAGDGWETQYF	TRBV9	TRBJ2-5	NA
CASSRPSRRYNEQFF	TRBV30	TRBJ2-1	NA
CASSLAGRTNYGYTF	TRBV7-2	TRBJ1-2	NA
CATSPGTSWQETQYF	TRBV24-1	TRBJ2-5	NA
CASSLSDYSPLHF	TRBV27	TRBJ1-6	NA
CASSIPAGAEAFF	TRBV19	TRBJ1-1	NA
CASSLEGGPGETQYF	TRBV5-1	TRBJ2-5	NA
CASSIRPGETEAFF	TRBV11-1	TRBJ1-1	NA
CSVETGPYEQYF	TRBV29-1	TRBJ2-7	few
CSAPSEGTHQPQHF	TRBV20-1	TRBJ1-5	NA
CASLGGTGYSYEQYF	TRBV7-8	TRBJ2-7	NA
CASSQGGGYTF	TRBV3-1	TRBJ1-2	few
CASSQKSGDDATNEKLFF	TRBV23-1	TRBJ1-4	NA
CASSILGNRAHPEAFF	TRBV19	TRBJ1-1	NA
CASSLAGAETQYF	TRBV7-9	TRBJ2-5	NA
CSVAKTGGNTIYF	TRBV29-1	TRBJ1-3	NA